The rows below give T cell receptor beta chains drawn from one sample of a study of T cell changes during pregnancy in multiple sclerosis. Measured with immunoSEQ multiplex PCR; TCRdb has only the in-frame clones, and not every one. The table has some 56,000 clones, 92% seen once. The sequencing used CD4+ T cells from peripheral blood mononuclear cells, collected after pregnancy. The source is a female donor with multiple sclerosis, enrolled in a pregnancy study. Both conserved end residues are part of each CDR3. D genes are given only for firm matches. The size of a clone is reported for some rows only, either as once, few or many, or as a class for expanded clones.

d_gene	abundance	v_gene	j_gene	CDR3aa	CDR3nt
TRBD1	-	TRBV12-5	TRBJ2-6	CASGPGQGTGANVLTF	TGTGCTAGTGGTCCTGGACAGGGGACTGGGGCCAACGTCCTGACTTTC
-	-	TRBV7-9	TRBJ2-7	CASSLGTAITYEQYF	TGTGCCAGCAGCTTGGGGACTGCAATTACCTACGAGCAGTACTTC
TRBD1	-	TRBV2	TRBJ1-5	CASQGGGNQPQHF	TGTGCCAGCCAGGGGGGTGGCAATCAGCCCCAGCATTTT
-	-	TRBV7-2	TRBJ1-6	CASSQKGNSPLHF	TGTGCCAGCAGCCAGAAGGGGAATTCACCCCTCCACTTT
-	-	TRBV7-2	TRBJ1-6	CASSLRDIFSYNSPLHF	TGTGCCAGCAGCTTGAGGGACATCTTCTCCTATAATTCACCCCTCCACTTT
-	-	TRBV5-4	TRBJ1-1	CASSFSRGGMNTEAFF	TGTGCCAGCAGCTTTTCAAGGGGGGGAATGAACACTGAAGCTTTCTTT
TRBD1	-	TRBV18	TRBJ1-4	CASSPGQGAEKLFF	TGTGCCAGCTCACCCGGACAGGGGGCTGAAAAACTGTTTTTT
TRBD2	once	TRBV19	TRBJ2-1	CASSWLAGGPYNEQFF	TGTGCCAGTAGTTGGTTAGCGGGGGGACCCTACAATGAGCAGTTCTTC
-	-	TRBV18	TRBJ2-3	CASSPLGVGTDTQYF	TGTGCCAGCTCACCCTTAGGGGTGGGCACAGATACGCAGTATTTT
-	-	TRBV6-5	TRBJ2-1	CASSYSRLGFEQFF	TGTGCCAGCAGTTACTCTCGACTAGGGTTTGAGCAGTTCTTC
TRBD2	-	TRBV4-3	TRBJ2-1	CASSQDLAGPYNEQFF	TGCGCCAGCAGCCAAGACCTAGCGGGGCCCTACAATGAGCAGTTCTTC
TRBD1	-	TRBV29-1	TRBJ2-7	CSVADRAGYEQYF	TGCAGCGTAGCCGACAGGGCTGGCTACGAGCAGTACTTC
TRBD2	-	TRBV29-1	TRBJ2-3	CSVGGSGGFTDTQYF	TGCAGCGTTGGGGGTAGCGGGGGATTCACAGATACGCAGTATTTT
TRBD1	-	TRBV6-5	TRBJ1-4	CASRDGTATNEKLFF	TGTGCCAGCAGAGACGGGACAGCAACTAATGAAAAACTGTTTTTT
TRBD1	-	TRBV25-1	TRBJ1-1	CASSESGTGPSNTEAFF	TGTGCCAGCAGTGAGTCCGGGACAGGTCCCTCAAACACTGAAGCTTTCTTT
-	-	TRBV11-1	TRBJ2-4	CASSPRFSPQGQNIQYF	TGTGCCAGCAGCCCCCGATTCTCGCCACAGGGACAAAACATTCAGTACTTC